These 15 T cell receptor beta chains share one sample of origin, sequenced in a study of shared clonotypes between healthy human individuals. Profiling relied on immunoSEQ multiplex PCR, and the TCRdb table lists in-frame clones only, not all of them. Among around 2,000,000 clones listed, 90% to 95% were seen once. What was sequenced was naive CD4+ T cells sorted from blood. Subset given: CD45RA+ positively selected. All receptors come from a man in his late teens or twenties in good health.

The rearrangement joins TRBV29-1 to TRBJ1-1; no firm D call. Germline V gene lookup returns CDR1 SQVTM and CDR2 ANQGSEA. V was shortened by 8 bases and J by 5 bases, with 18 bases between the two germline ends. The CDR3 runs to 13 residues. The CDR3: CSILLSPWTEAFF. The CDR3 nucleotides are TGCAGCATCCTGCTCTCCCCGTGGACTGAAGCTTTCTTT.

The J gene is TRBJ1-2, the V gene TRBV2; a possible D gene is TRBD1 (5 bases). CDR3 length equals 15 residues. The V gene lost 8 bases and the J gene lost 4 bases, with 20 bases spanning the gap. Germline V gene lookup returns CDR1 SNHLY and CDR2 FYNNEI. The CDR3 here is CASLLNWGSGYGYTF. The CDR3 DNA reads TGTGCCAGCCTACTTAACTGGGGGTCGGGCTATGGCTACACCTTC. The full variable domain, with the rest looked up from reference TRBV2 and TRBJ1-2, is EPEVTQTPSHQVTQMGQEVILRCVPISNHLYFYWYRQILGQKVEFLVSFYNNEISEKSEIFDDQFSVERPDGSNFTLKIRSTKLEDSAMYFCASLLNWGSGYGYTFGSGTRLTVV.

This chain uses TRBV29-1 with TRBJ1-1; 8 bases are shared with TRBD1. After removal of 7 bases from V and 1 base from J, the junction contained 5 bases not matched to a gene. The germline V gene has CDR1 SQVTM and CDR2 ANQGSEA. The CDR3 has 13 residues. The CDR3: CSGDRGRNTEAFF. In DNA, the CDR3 is TGCAGCGGTGACAGGGGCCGGAACACTGAAGCTTTCTTT.

The chain has TRBV10-3 and TRBJ2-2; the D gene is possibly TRBD2 (6 bases). The CDR3 contains 13 residues. The V gene's germline CDR1 is ENHRY and CDR2 SYGVKD. Deletions cut 10 bases from V and 7 bases from J, with 16 bases between. CDR3 residues: CATRGGVDGELFF. The CDR3 DNA reads TGTGCCACCCGCGGAGGGGTTGACGGGGAGCTGTTTTTT.

This clone appeared once. V and J are TRBV20-1 and TRBJ1-2, with D perhaps matching TRBD1 (5 bases). CDR1 and CDR2 from the germline V gene are DFQATT and SNEGSKA (reference sequence). Trimming shortened V by 6 bases and J by 8 bases, and 13 bases separated the two germline ends. The CDR3 sequence is 11 residues long. CDR3 bases: TGCAGTGCCGGGACGGTGGTGGGCTACACCTTC. As protein: CSAGTVVGYTF.

In DNA, the CDR3 is TGTGCCAGCAGCTCCGGCGGAGAGTGGGTATACAATGAGCAGTTCTTC. Translated, it gives CASSSGGEWVYNEQFF. The rearrangement uses TRBV11-2 and TRBJ2-1; D is unresolved. Germline CDR1 is SGHAT and CDR2 is FQNNGV. The V end lost 4 bases, the J end lost 4 bases, and 17 bases lay between the germline ends. This CDR3 is 16 amino acids long.

Concerning this clone: At one end the junction does not follow the germline gene, possibly because of a read error. The genes are TRBV7-7 and TRBJ2-1; TRBD1 might be the D (7 bases). Germline values: CDR1 SSHAT, CDR2 FNYEAQ (reference sequence). The CDR3 spans 16 residues. Written as DNA, the CDR3 is TGTGCTAGCAGCAAAGACAGGGTGGGACTTGAGGATGAGCAGTTCTTC. Translating it yields CASSKDRVGLEDEQFF.

This rearrangement joins TRBV30 to TRBJ2-7; D uncertain. The V end was cut by 0 bases, the J end by 4 bases, with 16 bases between. In germline, CDR1 is GTSNPN, CDR2 SVGIG (reference sequence). The CDR3 runs to 15 residues. CDR3 DNA: TGTGCCTGGAGTGTACAGTTAGCAGGCGGTTACGAGCAGTACTTC. It is translated as CAWSVQLAGGYEQYF.

This rearrangement joins TRBV29-1 to TRBJ2-5; TRBD1 might be the D (6 bases). The CDR3 runs 12 residues. V lost 5 bases, J lost 1 base, and 8 bases lay in between. Germline lookup yields CDR1 SQVTM and CDR2 ANQGSEA. The CDR3 region is CSVTDSQETQYF. Here the CDR3 DNA reads TGCAGCGTTACGGACAGCCAAGAGACCCAGTACTTC. The whole variable domain, remainder taken from reference TRBV29-1 and TRBJ2-5, is SAVISQKPSRDICQRGTSLTIQCQVDSQVTMMFWYRQQPGQSLTLIATANQGSEATYESGFVIDKFPISRPNLTFSTLTVSNMSPEDSSIYLCSVTDSQETQYFGPGTRLLVL.

Comments on this clone: The sample contains more than one DNA sequence encoding this CDR3. The gene calls are TRBV19 and TRBJ1-6; perhaps TRBD1 as D (6 bases). This CDR3 spans 14 amino acids. Germline V gene sequence: CDR1 LNHDA, CDR2 SQIVND (reference sequence). V was trimmed by 3 bases and J by 7 bases, leaving 10 bases between them. CDR3 nucleotide sequence: TGTGCCAGTAGTATCGGCACAGGGAATTCACCCCTCCACTTT. Its translation is CASSIGTGNSPLHF.

This chain links TRBV5-1 with TRBJ2-7; 11 nucleotides match TRBD2. Germline V gives CDR1 SGHRS, CDR2 YFSETQ. The trim removed 0 bases at V and 5 bases at J, leaving 4 bases unmatched. This CDR3 has 15 amino acids. Here the CDR3 reads CASSLVLAGGNEQYF. CDR3 DNA: TGCGCCAGCAGCTTGGTCCTAGCGGGAGGCAACGAGCAGTACTTC.

The chain recombines TRBV9 with TRBJ1-2; D unresolved. The CDR3 covers 16 residues. V lost 0 bases, J lost 4 bases, and 16 bases lay in between. Germline CDR1 is SGDLS and CDR2 is YYNGEE. Here the CDR3 reads CASSVVPGQPSYGYTF. CDR3 sequence (DNA): TGTGCCAGCAGCGTAGTCCCCGGGCAGCCTAGCTATGGCTACACCTTC.

The chain uses TRBV6-5 and TRBJ1-1; TRBD1 matches at 7 bases. Looked up from germline, CDR1 is MNHEY and CDR2 is SVGAGI. V lost 5 bases and J lost 5; bases outside the gene matches: 11. The CDR3 covers 15 residues. The CDR3 region has the DNA TGTGCCAGCAGTCAAGTGGAGGGGGCGTGGACTGAAGCTTTCTTT. It translates to CASSQVEGAWTEAFF.

On this clone itself: Distinct nucleotide sequences in the sample also encode this CDR3. The chain joins TRBV2 to TRBJ2-3; D is undetermined. This CDR3 is 12 amino acids long. Trimming pared 6 bases from V and 0 bases from J, leaving 4 bases between. The germline CDR1 and CDR2 sequences are SNHLY and FYNNEI. CDR3 DNA sequence: TGTGCCAGCAGCTATAGCACAGATACGCAGTATTTT. This codes for CASSYSTDTQYF. Full variable domain (missing parts from reference TRBV2 and TRBJ2-3): EPEVTQTPSHQVTQMGQEVILRCVPISNHLYFYWYRQILGQKVEFLVSFYNNEISEKSEIFDDQFSVERPDGSNFTLKIRSTKLEDSAMYFCASSYSTDTQYFGPGTRLTVL.

The gene calls are TRBV28 and TRBJ1-6; tentative D call: TRBD1 (5 bases). V lost 2 bases, J lost 0 bases, and 8 bases lay in between. The CDR3 contains 16 residues. Germline CDR1 reads MDHEN; CDR2 reads SYDVKM. The CDR3 loop is CASSLRGDSYNSPLHF. CDR3 sequence (DNA): TGTGCCAGCAGTTTACGGGGCGACTCCTATAATTCACCCCTCCACTTT.